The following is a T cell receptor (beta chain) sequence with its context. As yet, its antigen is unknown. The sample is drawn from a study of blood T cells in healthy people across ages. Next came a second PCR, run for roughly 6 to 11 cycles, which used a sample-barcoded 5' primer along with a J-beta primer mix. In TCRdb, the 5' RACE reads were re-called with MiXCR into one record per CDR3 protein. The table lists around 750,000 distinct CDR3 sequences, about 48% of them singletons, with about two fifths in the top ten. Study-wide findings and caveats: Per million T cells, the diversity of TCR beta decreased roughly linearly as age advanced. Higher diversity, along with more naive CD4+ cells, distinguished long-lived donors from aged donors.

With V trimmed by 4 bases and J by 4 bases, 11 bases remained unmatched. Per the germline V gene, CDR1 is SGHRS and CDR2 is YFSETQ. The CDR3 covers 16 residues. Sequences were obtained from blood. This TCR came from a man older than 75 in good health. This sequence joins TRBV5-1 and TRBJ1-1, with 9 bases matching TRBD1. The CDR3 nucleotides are TGCGCCAGCAGCGCGGGTCCCGGGACAGGGATCACTGAAGCTTTCTTT. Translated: CASSAGPGTGITEAFF.